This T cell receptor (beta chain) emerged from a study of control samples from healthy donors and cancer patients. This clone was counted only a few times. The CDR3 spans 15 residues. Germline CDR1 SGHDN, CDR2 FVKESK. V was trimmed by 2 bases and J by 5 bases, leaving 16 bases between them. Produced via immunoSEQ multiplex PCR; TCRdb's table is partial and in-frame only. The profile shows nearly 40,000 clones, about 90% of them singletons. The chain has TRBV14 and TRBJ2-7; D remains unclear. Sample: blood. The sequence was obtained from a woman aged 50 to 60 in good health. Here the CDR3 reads CASSQRSYGRDEQYF. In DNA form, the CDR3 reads TGTGCCAGCAGCCAACGGTCTTACGGCCGGGACGAGCAGTACTTC.